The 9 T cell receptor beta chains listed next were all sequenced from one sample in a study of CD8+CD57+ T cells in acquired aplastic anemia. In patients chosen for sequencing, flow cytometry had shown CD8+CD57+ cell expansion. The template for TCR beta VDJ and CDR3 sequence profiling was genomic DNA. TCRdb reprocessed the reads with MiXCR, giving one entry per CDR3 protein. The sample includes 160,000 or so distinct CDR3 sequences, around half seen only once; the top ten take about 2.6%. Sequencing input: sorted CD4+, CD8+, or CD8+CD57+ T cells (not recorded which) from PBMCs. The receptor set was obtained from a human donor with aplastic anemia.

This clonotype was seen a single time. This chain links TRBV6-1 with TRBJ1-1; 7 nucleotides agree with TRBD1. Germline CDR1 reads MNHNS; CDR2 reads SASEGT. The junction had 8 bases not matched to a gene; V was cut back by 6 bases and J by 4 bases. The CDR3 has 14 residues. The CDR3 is CASRRLTGSTEAFF. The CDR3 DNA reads TGTGCCAGCAGACGACTGACAGGGAGCACTGAAGCTTTCTTT.

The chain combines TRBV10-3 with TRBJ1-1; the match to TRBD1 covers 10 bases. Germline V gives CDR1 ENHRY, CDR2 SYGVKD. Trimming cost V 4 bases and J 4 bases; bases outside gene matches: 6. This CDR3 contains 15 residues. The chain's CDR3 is CAISASGTGVTEAFF. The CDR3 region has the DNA TGTGCCATCAGTGCATCCGGGACAGGGGTCACTGAAGCTTTCTTT.

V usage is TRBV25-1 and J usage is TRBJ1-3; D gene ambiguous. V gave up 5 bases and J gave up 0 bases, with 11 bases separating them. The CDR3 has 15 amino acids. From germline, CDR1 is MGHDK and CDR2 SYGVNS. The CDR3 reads CASSYGRSSGNTIYF. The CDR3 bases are TGTGCCAGCAGTTATGGACGGAGCTCTGGAAACACCATATATTTT.

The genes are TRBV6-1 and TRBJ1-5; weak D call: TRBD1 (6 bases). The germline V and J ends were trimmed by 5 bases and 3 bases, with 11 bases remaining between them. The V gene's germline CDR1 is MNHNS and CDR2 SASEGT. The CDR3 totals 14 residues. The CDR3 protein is CASSRGADNQPQHF. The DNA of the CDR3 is TGTGCCAGCAGTCGGGGGGCTGACAATCAGCCCCAGCATTTT.

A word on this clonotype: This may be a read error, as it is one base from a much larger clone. This chain's CDR3 is CSASDSGMSDEKLFF. CDR3 DNA: TGCAGTGCTAGCGACTCAGGGATGAGTGATGAAAAACTGTTTTTT. V gene TRBV20-1 combines with J gene TRBJ1-4; D perhaps matches TRBD1 (5 bases). Trimming took off 3 bases at V and 6 bases at J, with 17 bases between the two ends. The CDR3 has 15 amino acids. Germline CDR1 DFQATT, CDR2 SNEGSKA (reference sequence).

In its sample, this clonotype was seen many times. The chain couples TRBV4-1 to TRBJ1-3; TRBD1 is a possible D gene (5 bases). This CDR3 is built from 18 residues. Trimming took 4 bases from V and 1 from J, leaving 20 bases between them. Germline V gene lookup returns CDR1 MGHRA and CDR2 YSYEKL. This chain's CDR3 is CASSLPSGREVSGNTIYF. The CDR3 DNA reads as TGCGCCAGCAGCCTTCCGTCCGGCAGGGAAGTATCTGGAAACACCATATATTTT.

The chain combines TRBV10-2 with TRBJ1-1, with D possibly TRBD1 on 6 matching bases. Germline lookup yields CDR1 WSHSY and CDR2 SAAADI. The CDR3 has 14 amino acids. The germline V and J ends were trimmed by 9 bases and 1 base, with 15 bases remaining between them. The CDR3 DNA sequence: TGCGCCAGTTGGGACACACTGAAGAACACTGAAGCTTTCTTT. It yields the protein CASWDTLKNTEAFF.

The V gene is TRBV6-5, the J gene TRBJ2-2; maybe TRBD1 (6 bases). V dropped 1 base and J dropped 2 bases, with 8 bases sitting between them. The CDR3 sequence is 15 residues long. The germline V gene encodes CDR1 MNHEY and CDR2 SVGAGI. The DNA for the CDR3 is TGTGCCAGCAGTTACTTAGGGGGAAACACCGGGGAGCTGTTTTTT. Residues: CASSYLGGNTGELFF.

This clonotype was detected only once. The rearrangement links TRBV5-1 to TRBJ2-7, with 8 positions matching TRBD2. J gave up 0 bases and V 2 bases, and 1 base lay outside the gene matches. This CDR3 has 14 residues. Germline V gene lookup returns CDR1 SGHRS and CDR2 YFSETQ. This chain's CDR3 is CASSLAGDSYEQYF. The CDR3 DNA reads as TGCGCCAGCAGCTTAGCGGGAGACTCCTACGAGCAGTACTTC. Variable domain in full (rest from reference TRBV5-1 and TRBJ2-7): KAGVTQTPRYLIKTRGQQVTLSCSPISGHRSVSWYQQTPGQGLQFLFEYFSETQRNKGNFPGRFSGRQFSNSRSEMNVSTLELGDSALYLCASSLAGDSYEQYFGPGTRLTVT.